Listed below are T cell receptor beta chains from one sample, sequenced in a study of STAT3 mutations in large granular lymphocyte leukemia. Here immunoSEQ multiplex PCR was the method, and the copy in TCRdb shows in-frame clones only, minus some. Of over 30,000 clones listed, about 88% were seen once; the top ten hold more than 0.4%. Sequenced input: PBMCs. The source of these receptors is a human donor with T large granular lymphocyte leukemia. Some clones in this sample may be carry-over from other donors' samples. Each CDR3 is given with its conserved first and last residue. D genes are given only for firm matches. Rows give clone size only sometimes, using once, few, many, or a class for an expanded clone.

>TRBJ2-3|TRBV4-2|.|.
TGTGCCAGCAGCCAATACGGATTCACAGATACGCAGTATTTT
CASSQYGFTDTQYF
>TRBJ1-4|TRBV6-5|.|.
TGTGCCAGCAGTTACTCGATGGTCAACAATGAAAAACTGTTTTTT
CASSYSMVNNEKLFF
>TRBJ1-4|TRBV7-9|.|.
TGTGCCAGCAGCTTAGGGGGGCGTGGGGATGAAAAACTGTTTTTT
CASSLGGRGDEKLFF
>TRBJ1-1|TRBV5-1|.|once
TGCGCCAGCAGCTTGGCGACGGAGGGGACTGAAGCTTTCTTT
CASSLATEGTEAFF
>TRBJ2-5|TRBV7-9|TRBD1|.
TGTGCCAGCAGCTTTACCAACCGGGACAGGGGGCAAGAGACCCAGTACTTC
CASSFTNRDRGQETQYF
>TRBJ2-1|TRBV7-9|TRBD2|.
TGTGCCAGCAGCCCCCGGACTAGCGGGGTCCACAATGAGCAGTTCTTC
CASSPRTSGVHNEQFF
>TRBJ2-7|TRBV27|.|.
TGTGCCAGCAGTTTAACTGCCGGGGGCTCCTACGAGCAGTACTTC
CASSLTAGGSYEQYF
>TRBJ1-2|TRBV6-1|.|few
TGTGCCAGCAGTGACAACTATGGCTACACCTTC
CASSDNYGYTF
>TRBJ2-4|TRBV18|.|.
TGTGCCAGCTCACGGTCAGGGCCCCCCATGGACATTCAGTACTTC
CASSRSGPPMDIQYF
>TRBJ2-3|TRBV19|.|.
TGTGCCAGTAGTGCGGACAAAACTAGCACAGATACGCAGTATTTT
CASSADKTSTDTQYF
>TRBJ2-3|TRBV4-1|.|.
TGCGCCAGCAGCCAAGTAGGACTGTTAGATACGCAGTATTTT
CASSQVGLLDTQYF
>TRBJ1-1|TRBV5-1|.|once
TGCGCCAGCAGTCAGGGGCGGGACACTGAAGCTTTCTTT
CASSQGRDTEAFF
>TRBJ2-5|TRBV5-1|.|.
TGCGCCAGCAGCGTTACAGGGCTGGGTGAGACCCAGTACTTC
CASSVTGLGETQYF
>TRBJ1-6|TRBV19|.|once
TGTGCCAGTAGTTGGAGCTCCTATAATTCACCCCTCCACTTT
CASSWSSYNSPLHF
>TRBJ2-7|TRBV7-2|TRBD2|.
TGTGCCAGCAGCTTAGCGATTGCTAGCGGAGGCGAGCAGTACTTC
CASSLAIASGGEQYF
>TRBJ1-2|TRBV7-9|.|once
TGTGCCAGCAGCCTAGGCGAGGGGAACTATGGCTACACCTTC
CASSLGEGNYGYTF
>TRBJ2-7|TRBV9|.|.
TGTGCCAGCAGCGTAAACATATACTCCTACGAGCAGTACTTC
CASSVNIYSYEQYF
>TRBJ2-7|TRBV5-4|.|.
TGTGCCAGCAGCTTGGCTCCCTCGATCGAGCAGTACTTC
CASSLAPSIEQYF
>TRBJ2-2|TRBV5-4|TRBD1|.
TGTGCCAGCACACGACAGGGATCCGGGGAGCTGTTTTTT
CASTRQGSGELFF
>TRBJ1-4|TRBV5-1|.|.
TGCGCCAGCAGCTTGGGGACAGCAACTAATGAAAAACTGTTTTTT
CASSLGTATNEKLFF
>TRBJ1-5|TRBV6-6|TRBD1|.
TGTGCCAGCAGTGGAGGGACAGGAGGGGAGCCCCAGCATTTT
CASSGGTGGEPQHF
>TRBJ1-2|TRBV6-1|.|.
TGTGCCAGCAGTGAAGTTCGTCCGGACGGCTACACCTTC
CASSEVRPDGYTF
>TRBJ2-5|TRBV5-1|.|.
.
CASSSSGSGGTRETQYF
>TRBJ1-6|TRBV20-1|.|.
TGCAGTGCACAGGGCAATTCACCCCTCCACTTT
CSAQGNSPLHF
>TRBJ2-5|TRBV6-6|TRBD1|once
TGTGCCAGCAGTTACAGGGGACAGGGACGGACCCAGTACTTC
CASSYRGQGRTQYF